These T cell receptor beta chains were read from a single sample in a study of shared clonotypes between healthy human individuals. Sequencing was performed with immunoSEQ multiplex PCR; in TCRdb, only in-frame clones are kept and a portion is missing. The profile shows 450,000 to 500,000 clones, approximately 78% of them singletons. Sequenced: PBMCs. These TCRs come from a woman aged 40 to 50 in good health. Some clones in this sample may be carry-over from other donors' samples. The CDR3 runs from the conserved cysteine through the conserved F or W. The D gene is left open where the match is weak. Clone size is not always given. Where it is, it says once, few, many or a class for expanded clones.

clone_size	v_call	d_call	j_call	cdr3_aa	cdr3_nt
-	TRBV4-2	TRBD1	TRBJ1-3	CASSQDKGAGNTIYF	TGTGCCAGCAGCCAAGATAAGGGGGCCGGAAACACCATATATTTT
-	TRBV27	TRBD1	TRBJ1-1	CASSLYRGPEAFF	TGTGCCAGCAGTCTCTACAGGGGGCCTGAAGCTTTCTTT
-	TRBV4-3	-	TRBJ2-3	CASSQDDGLDTDTQYF	TGCGCCAGCAGCCAAGACGACGGGCTTGACACAGATACGCAGTATTTT
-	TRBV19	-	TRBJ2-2	CASTDTGGVGELFF	TGTGCCAGTACGGACACGGGTGGGGTCGGGGAGCTGTTTTTT
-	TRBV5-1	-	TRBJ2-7	CASSPTETYEQYF	TGCGCCAGCAGCCCCACTGAGACCTACGAGCAGTACTTC
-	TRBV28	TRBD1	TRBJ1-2	CASRKQGFRDYGYTF	TGTGCCAGCAGGAAACAGGGGTTCCGGGACTATGGCTACACCTTC
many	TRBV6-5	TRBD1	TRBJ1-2	CASSSIPGTGAGGYTF	TGTGCCAGCAGTTCCATCCCCGGGACAGGGGCGGGAGGCTACACCTTC
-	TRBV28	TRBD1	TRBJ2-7	CASSSTGTGTGEQYF	TGTGCCAGCAGTAGTACCGGGACAGGGACGGGGGAGCAGTACTTC
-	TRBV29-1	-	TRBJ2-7	CSVVDSPSYEQYF	TGCAGCGTTGTGGACAGTCCCTCCTACGAGCAGTACTTC
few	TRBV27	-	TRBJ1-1	CASSNWRLDTEAFF	TGTGCCAGCAGCAACTGGCGTTTGGACACTGAAGCTTTCTTT
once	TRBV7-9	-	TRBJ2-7	CASSLEYGGPTRGEQYF	TGTGCCAGCAGCTTAGAGTATGGGGGCCCTACTCGAGGGGAGCAGTACTTC
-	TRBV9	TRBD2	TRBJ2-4	CASGGWTSDGGIQYF	TGTGCCAGCGGAGGGTGGACTAGCGACGGTGGCATTCAGTACTTC
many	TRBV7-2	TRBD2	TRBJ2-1	CASSPTSGRANEQFF	TGTGCCAGCAGCCCGACTAGCGGGAGGGCGAATGAGCAGTTCTTC
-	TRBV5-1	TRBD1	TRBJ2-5	CASSRSTGGAGETQYF	TGCGCCAGCAGCCGTTCGACAGGGGGCGCGGGGGAGACCCAGTACTTC
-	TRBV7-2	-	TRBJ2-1	CASSLAGSGDEQFF	TGTGCCAGCAGCTTGGCTGGGAGTGGTGATGAGCAGTTCTTC
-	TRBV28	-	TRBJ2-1	CASSFTPNEQFF	TGTGCCAGCAGTTTTACGCCCAATGAGCAGTTCTTC
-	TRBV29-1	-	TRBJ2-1	CSVERSSNNEQFF	TGCAGCGTTGAAAGGTCGTCTAACAATGAGCAGTTCTTC
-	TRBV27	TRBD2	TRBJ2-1	CASKVGSGSRNEQFF	TGTGCCTCGAAAGTAGGTAGCGGGAGTAGGAATGAGCAGTTCTTC
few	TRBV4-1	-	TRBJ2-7	CASSQASFSSYEQYF	TGCGCCAGCAGCCAAGCTTCATTTAGCTCCTACGAGCAGTACTTC
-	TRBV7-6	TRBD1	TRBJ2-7	CASSSWDRVNEQYF	TGTGCCAGCAGCTCATGGGACAGGGTTAACGAGCAGTACTTC
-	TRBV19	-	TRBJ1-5	CASSIWDSNQPQHF	TGTGCCAGTAGTATCTGGGATAGCAATCAGCCCCAGCATTTT
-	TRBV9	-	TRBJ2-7	CASSVAVAGEGDEQYF	TGTGCCAGCAGCGTAGCCGTAGCGGGTGAGGGGGACGAGCAGTACTTC